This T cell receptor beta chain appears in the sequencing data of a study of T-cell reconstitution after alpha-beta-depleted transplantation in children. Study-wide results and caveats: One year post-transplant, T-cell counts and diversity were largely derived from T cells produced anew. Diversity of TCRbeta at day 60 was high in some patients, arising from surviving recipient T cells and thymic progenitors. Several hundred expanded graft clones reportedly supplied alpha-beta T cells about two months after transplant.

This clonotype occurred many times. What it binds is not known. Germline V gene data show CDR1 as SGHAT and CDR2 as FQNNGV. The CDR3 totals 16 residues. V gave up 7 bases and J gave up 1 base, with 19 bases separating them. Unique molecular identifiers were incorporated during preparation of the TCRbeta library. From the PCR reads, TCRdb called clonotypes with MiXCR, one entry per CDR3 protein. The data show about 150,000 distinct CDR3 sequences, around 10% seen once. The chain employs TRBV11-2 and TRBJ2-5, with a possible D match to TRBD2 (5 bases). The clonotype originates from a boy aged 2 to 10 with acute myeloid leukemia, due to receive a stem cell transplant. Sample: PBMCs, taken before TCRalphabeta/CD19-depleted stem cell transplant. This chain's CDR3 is CASTQRPRKRQETQYF. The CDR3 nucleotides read TGTGCCAGCACCCAGCGGCCAAGGAAACGCCAAGAGACCCAGTACTTC. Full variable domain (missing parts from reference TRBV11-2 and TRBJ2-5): EAGVAQSPRYKIIEKRQSVAFWCNPISGHATLYWYQQILGQGPKLLIQFQNNGVVDDSQLPKDRFSAERLKGVDSTLKIQPAKLEDSAVYLCASTQRPRKRQETQYFGPGTRLLVL.